The source of this TCR beta chain is a study of T cell repertoires in cytomegalovirus infection. Study information: Signatures in public TCR beta sequences pointed to both CMV infection and matching HLA type.

TCRdb reprocessed the reads via MiXCR and lists one record per CDR3 protein. Of some 680,000 distinct CDR3 sequences listed, roughly 36% are singletons. Note on this clonotype: The antigen is undetermined.

Study-wide points: Pooled public TCR beta family frequency picked out CMV carriers with the relevant HLA. HLA-C-restricted CMV-specific TCR beta clonotypes were dominant in the ex vivo response.

V shed 6 bases and J shed 8 bases, with 10 bases lying between them. Germline-derived CDR1 and CDR2 are MNHNS and SASEGT. The CDR3 length is 11 residues. The TCR comes from a human donor in good health (CMV status not recorded). Some clones in this sample may be carry-over from other donors' samples. The sample taken for sequencing was PBMCs. The chain uses TRBV6-1 and TRBJ1-1, with no clear D. This chain's CDR3 is CASRSQPEAFF. The DNA for the CDR3 is TGTGCCAGCAGGAGTCAGCCGGAAGCTTTCTTT.